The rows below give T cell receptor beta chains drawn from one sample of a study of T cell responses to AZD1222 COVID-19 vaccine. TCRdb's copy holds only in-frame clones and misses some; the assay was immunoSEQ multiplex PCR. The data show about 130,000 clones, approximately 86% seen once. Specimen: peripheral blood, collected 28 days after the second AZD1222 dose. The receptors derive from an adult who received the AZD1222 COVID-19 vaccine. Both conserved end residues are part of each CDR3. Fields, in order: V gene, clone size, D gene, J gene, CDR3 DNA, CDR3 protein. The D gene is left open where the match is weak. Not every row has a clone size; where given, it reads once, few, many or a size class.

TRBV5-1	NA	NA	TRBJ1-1	TGCGCCAGCAGTCTGACTACAGCGAACACTGAAGCTTTCTTT	CASSLTTANTEAFF
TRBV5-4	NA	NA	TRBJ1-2	TGTGCCAGCAGCTTGGCCGGACCCGCGAGGTATGGCTACACCTTC	CASSLAGPARYGYTF
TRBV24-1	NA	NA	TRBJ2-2	TGTGCCACCAGTGATTCAAGGACTACTAACACCGGGGAGCTGTTTTTT	CATSDSRTTNTGELFF
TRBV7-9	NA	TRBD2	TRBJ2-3	TGTGCCAGCAGCCTTGGACTAGCTAGGACAGATACGCAGTATTTT	CASSLGLARTDTQYF
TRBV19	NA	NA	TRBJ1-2	TGTGCCAGTATTGACGGAAAAAACTATGGCTACACCTTC	CASIDGKNYGYTF
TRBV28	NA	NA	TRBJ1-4	TGTGCCAGCACCGTGGGTCTTGGCGAAAAACTGTTTTTT	CASTVGLGEKLFF
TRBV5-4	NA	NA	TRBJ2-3	TGTGCCAGCAGCTTTGGCGGGGGCGGCACAGATACGCAGTATTTT	CASSFGGGGTDTQYF
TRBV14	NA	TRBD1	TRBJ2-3	TGTGCCAGCAGCCTGGACAGGGGTCTCGCAGATACGCAGTATTTT	CASSLDRGLADTQYF
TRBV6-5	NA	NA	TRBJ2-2	TGTGCCAGCAGCAGGGGCACCGGGGAGCTGTTTTTT	CASSRGTGELFF
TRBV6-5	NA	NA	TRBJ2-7	TGTGCCAGCAGTTACTCGGCGGGGAGTGAGGAGCAGTACTTC	CASSYSAGSEEQYF
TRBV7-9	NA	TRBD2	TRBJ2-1	TGTGCCAGCAGCTTAGGGGCCCTAGCGGGGGACGGTGACAATGAGCAGTTCTTC	CASSLGALAGDGDNEQFF
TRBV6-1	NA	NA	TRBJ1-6	TGTGCCAGCAGTGATTTCAGGGTGGGAAATTCACCCCTCCACTTT	CASSDFRVGNSPLHF
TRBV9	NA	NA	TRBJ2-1	TGTGCCAGCAGCGTAGATGGCTCCCTTCATTATACCCACAATGAGCAGTTCTTC	CASSVDGSLHYTHNEQFF
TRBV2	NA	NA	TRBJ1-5	TGTGCCAGCAGCTCCAGGGTGGGGAATCAGCCCCAGCATTTT	CASSSRVGNQPQHF
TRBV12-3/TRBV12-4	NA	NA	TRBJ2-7	TGTGCCAGCAGTTTCGAATCACAGGAGCAGTACTTC	CASSFESQEQYF
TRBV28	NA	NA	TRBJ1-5	TGTGCCAGCAGTCCGGTGGGAACAGGGAGCAATCAGCCCCAGCATTTT	CASSPVGTGSNQPQHF
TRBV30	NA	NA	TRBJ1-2	TGTGCCTGGAGTAGTAGTAGTGGGAATGGCTACACCTTC	CAWSSSSGNGYTF
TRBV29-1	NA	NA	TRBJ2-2	TGCAGCGCCCGAGGCAGGGACGGGTGGGGTGAGCTGTTTTTT	CSARGRDGWGELFF
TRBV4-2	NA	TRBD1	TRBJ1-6	TGTGCCAGCAGCCAAGTGGACAGGGATGCTGGATCACCCCTCCACTTT	CASSQVDRDAGSPLHF
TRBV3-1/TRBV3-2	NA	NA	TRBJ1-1	TGTGCCAGCAGCCCCCAGAGTAGGGGGAAAGCTTTCTTT	CASSPQSRGKAFF
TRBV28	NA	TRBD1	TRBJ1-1	TGTGCCAGCAGTTTAGCTCCGGGACAGGGATCTGAAGCTTTCTTT	CASSLAPGQGSEAFF
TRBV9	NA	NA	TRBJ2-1	TGTGCCAGCAGCGCTAGGGGCACCGGCTCCTACAATGAGCAGTTCTTC	CASSARGTGSYNEQFF
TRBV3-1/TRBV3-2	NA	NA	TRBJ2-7	TGTGCCAGCAGCCAACGATTTGGGCGGGCGAGCTCCTACGAGCAGTACTTC	CASSQRFGRASSYEQYF
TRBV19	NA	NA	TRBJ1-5	TGTGCCAGTAGCGAGGGGAGGAGGGGTTTATATCAGCCCCAGCATTTT	CASSEGRRGLYQPQHF
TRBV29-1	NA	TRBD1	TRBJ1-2	TGCAGCGTTGGGGACAGCCCGGGAGGAATGATCAGGGGCTACACCTTC	CSVGDSPGGMIRGYTF
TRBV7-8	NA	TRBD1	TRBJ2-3	TGTGCCAGCAGCCCCGGACAGGGGCGCACAGATACGCAGTATTTT	CASSPGQGRTDTQYF
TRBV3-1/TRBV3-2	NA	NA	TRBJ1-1	TGTGCCAGCAGCCAAGAACGTATGGCAGCAATGAACACTGAAGCTTTCTTT	CASSQERMAAMNTEAFF
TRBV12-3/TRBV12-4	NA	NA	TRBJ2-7	TGTGCCAGCAGTTTACTGGGGTACGAGCAGTACTTC	CASSLLGYEQYF
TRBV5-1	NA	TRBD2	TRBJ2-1	TGCGCCAGCAGCTTGAACCTAGCGGGAGGGGAGGGTGAGCAGTTCTTC	CASSLNLAGGEGEQFF
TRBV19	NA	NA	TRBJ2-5	TGTGCCAGTAGCCCTCCGGGACTTCAAGGAGAGACCCAGTACTTC	CASSPPGLQGETQYF
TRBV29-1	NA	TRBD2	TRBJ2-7	TGCAGCGTTGAACTAGCGGCCTCCTACGAGCAGTACTTC	CSVELAASYEQYF
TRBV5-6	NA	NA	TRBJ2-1	TGTGCCAGCAGCTTTTCACCGACGCATGAGCAGTTCTTC	CASSFSPTHEQFF
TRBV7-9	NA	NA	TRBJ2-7	TGTGCCAGCAGCCCACCTTCCTCCTACGAGCAGTACTTC	CASSPPSSYEQYF
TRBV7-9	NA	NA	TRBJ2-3	TGTGCCAGCAGCTCCAGGGACCTACTAGCCGGAGGGGACACAGATACGCAGTATTTT	CASSSRDLLAGGDTDTQYF
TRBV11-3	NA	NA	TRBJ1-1	TGTGCCAGCAGCTTAGATCGTTACAGGGAGAACACTGAAGCTTTCTTT	CASSLDRYRENTEAFF
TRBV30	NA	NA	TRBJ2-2	TGTGCCTGGGCGGACCGCGAGGCGACCGGGGAGCTGTTTTTT	CAWADREATGELFF
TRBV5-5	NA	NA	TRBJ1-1	TGTGCCAGCTTGGAGGATTGGAACACTGAAGCTTTCTTT	CASLEDWNTEAFF
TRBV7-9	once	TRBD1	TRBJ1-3	TGTGCCAGCAGCCCCGGGACAGGGGCGAGCTCTGGAAACACCATATATTTT	CASSPGTGASSGNTIYF
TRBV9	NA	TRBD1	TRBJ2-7	TGTGCCAGCAGCCCGGGACAGGGGGCAATCTACGAGCAGTACTTC	CASSPGQGAIYEQYF
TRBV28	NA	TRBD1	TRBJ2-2	TGTGCCAGCAGTTCTCACCCGGGACAGGGTAACACCGGGGAGCTGTTTTTT	CASSSHPGQGNTGELFF
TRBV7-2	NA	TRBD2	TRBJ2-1	TGTGCCAGCAGCTTCCTAGCGGGGGCCTACAATGAGCAGTTCTTC	CASSFLAGAYNEQFF
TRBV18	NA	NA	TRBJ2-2	TGTGCCAGCTCACAACGGACACAGAACACCGGGGAGCTGTTTTTT	CASSQRTQNTGELFF
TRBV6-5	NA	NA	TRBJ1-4	TGTGCCAGCAGTTCGTCAGGGGCAACTAATGAAAAACTGTTTTTT	CASSSSGATNEKLFF
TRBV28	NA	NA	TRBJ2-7	TGTGCCAGCAGTCAGGGGGGGACTCCACTCTACGAGCAGTACTTC	CASSQGGTPLYEQYF
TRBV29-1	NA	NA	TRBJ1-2	TGCAGCGTTGTGGGGACCTATGGCTACACCTTC	CSVVGTYGYTF